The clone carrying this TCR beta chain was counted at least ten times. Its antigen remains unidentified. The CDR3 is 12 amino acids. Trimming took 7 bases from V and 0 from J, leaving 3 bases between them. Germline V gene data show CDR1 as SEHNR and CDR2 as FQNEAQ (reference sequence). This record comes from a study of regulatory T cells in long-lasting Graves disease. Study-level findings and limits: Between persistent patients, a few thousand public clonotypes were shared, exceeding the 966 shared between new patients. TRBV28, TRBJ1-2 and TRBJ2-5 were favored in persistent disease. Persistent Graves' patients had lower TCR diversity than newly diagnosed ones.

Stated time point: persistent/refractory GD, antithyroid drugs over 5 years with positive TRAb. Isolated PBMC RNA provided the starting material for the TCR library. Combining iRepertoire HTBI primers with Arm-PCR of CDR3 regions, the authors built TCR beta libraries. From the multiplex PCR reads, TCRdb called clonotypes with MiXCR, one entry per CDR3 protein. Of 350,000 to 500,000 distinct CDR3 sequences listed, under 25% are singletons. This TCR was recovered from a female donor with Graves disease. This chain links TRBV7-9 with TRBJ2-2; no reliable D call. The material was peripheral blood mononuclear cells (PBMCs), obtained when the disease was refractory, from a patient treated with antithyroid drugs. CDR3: CASTANTGELFF. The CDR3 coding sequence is TGTGCCAGCACAGCGAACACCGGGGAGCTGTTTTTT.